The 25 T cell receptor beta chains reported below all come from one sample, sequenced in a study of blood T cell repertoires in COVID-19. TCRdb's table, derived via immunoSEQ multiplex PCR, lists solely in-frame clones and lacks some. The data contain about 100,000 clones, over 80% of them seen just once; the ten biggest clones take up over 10%. Sequencing was done on a sample of peripheral blood. The receptors derive from a man aged 45-60 years with active or convalescent COVID-19.

This chain links TRBV24-1 with TRBJ2-5; TRBD1 matches 8 bases. J was trimmed by 6 bases and V by 4 bases; bases with no gene match: 12. CDR3 length equals 16 residues. From germline, CDR1 is KGHDR and CDR2 SFDVKD. Written as DNA, the CDR3 is TGTGCCACCAGTGAACCGTCGGCAGGGGGCGTCCAGACCCAGTACTTC. Encoded protein: CATSEPSAGGVQTQYF.

The chain couples TRBV3-1 (or the pseudogene TRBV3-2) to TRBJ2-1, with 13 nucleotides matching TRBD2. This CDR3 contains 15 residues. Trimming removed 1 base from V and 8 bases from J; junction bases left unmatched: 2. The germline gives CDR1 LGHDT, CDR2 YNNKEL (reference sequence). The CDR3 region has the DNA TGTGCCAGCAGCCAAGGGACTAGCGGGAGCGATGAGCAGTTCTTC. This encodes CASSQGTSGSDEQFF.

The chain has TRBV4-2 and TRBJ2-3; TRBD2 might be the D (5 bases). The CDR3 loop spans 16 amino acids. Trimming stripped 0 bases from V and 3 bases from J, with 13 bases between. The germline V gene has CDR1 LGHNA and CDR2 YNFKEQ. CDR3 nucleotides: TGTGCCAGCAGCCAAGATCCTGGGCTAGCAACAGATACGCAGTATTTT. It encodes CASSQDPGLATDTQYF.

The chain employs TRBV30 and TRBJ2-3, with 9 bases matching TRBD2. Germline V CDR1 and CDR2: GTSNPN, SVGIG (reference sequence). Losses at the gene ends were 5 bases for V and 2 bases for J; bases not matched to a gene: 11. The CDR3 consists of 16 residues. CDR3 loop: CAWGGASGISTDTQYF. In DNA, the CDR3 is TGTGCCTGGGGGGGGGCTAGCGGGATTTCCACAGATACGCAGTATTTT. The complete variable domain, with remaining parts taken from reference TRBV30 and TRBJ2-3, reads SQTIHQWPATLVQPVGSPLSLECTVEGTSNPNLYWYRQAAGRGLQLLFYSVGIGQISSEVPQNLSASRPQDRQFILSSKKLLLSDSGFYLCAWGGASGISTDTQYFGPGTRLTVL.

The chain joins TRBV11-3 to TRBJ2-4; 10 bases align to TRBD2. Germline CDR1 and CDR2: SGHNT and YENEEA. With V trimmed by 1 base and J by 5 bases, 2 bases remained unmatched. The CDR3 is made up of 15 amino acids. DNA of the CDR3: TGTGCCAGCAGCTTAGGAGCGGGAGGGGAAAACATTCAGTACTTC. Amino acid sequence: CASSLGAGGENIQYF.

This clone occurred a few times. The gene calls are TRBV30 and TRBJ2-3; 10 bases match TRBD2. The CDR3 has 15 residues. V dropped 4 bases and J dropped 0; count of bases not matched to a gene: 4. Looked up from germline, CDR1 is GTSNPN and CDR2 is SVGIG (reference sequence). In DNA form, the CDR3 reads TGTGCCTGGACTACTAGCGGGACTAGCACAGATACGCAGTATTTT. Amino acids: CAWTTSGTSTDTQYF.

The chain couples TRBV7-3 to TRBJ2-7, with D possibly being TRBD2 (5 bases). Germline V gene sequence: CDR1 SGHTA, CDR2 FQGTGA. This CDR3 is built from 16 residues. V lost 5 bases, J lost 3 bases, and 20 bases lay in between. The CDR3 sequence: CASSRTREAVDYEQYF. The CDR3 DNA follows: TGTGCCAGCAGCCGTACCCGGGAAGCGGTCGACTACGAGCAGTACTTC.

The V gene is TRBV15, the J gene TRBJ2-7, with 10 bases fitting TRBD1. Looked up from germline, CDR1 is LNHNV and CDR2 is YYDKDF (reference sequence). The CDR3 covers 16 residues. V dropped 5 bases and J dropped 4; count of bases not matched to a gene: 11. CDR3 coding DNA: TGTGCCACCAGCCCAGTCCAGGGACAGGGGTTATACGAGCAGTACTTC. It translates to CATSPVQGQGLYEQYF.

This chain joins TRBV7-9 and TRBJ2-5, with 7 bases fitting TRBD2. The J segment lost 5 bases and the V segment lost 8 bases, leaving 2 bases of the junction unmatched. The CDR3 has 11 amino acids. Germline assignment: CDR1 SEHNR and CDR2 FQNEAQ (reference sequence). The CDR3 region is CASGGGETQYF. The CDR3 DNA sequence: TGTGCCAGCGGGGGAGGGGAGACCCAGTACTTC. The full variable domain, rest sourced from reference TRBV7-9 and TRBJ2-5, is DTGVSQNPRHKITKRGQNVTFRCDPISEHNRLYWYRQTLGQGPEFLTYFQNEAQLEKSRLLSDRFSAERPKGSFSTLEIQRTEQGDSAMYLCASGGGETQYFGPGTRLLVL.

The chain has TRBV6-5 and TRBJ2-7; 9 bases are shared with TRBD2. The V gene's germline CDR1 is MNHEY and CDR2 SVGAGI. Unmatched junction bases numbered 10, after V lost 6 bases and J lost 4 bases. CDR3 length equals 15 residues. The CDR3 DNA is TGTGCCAGCAGATTGTCCGGGACTAGCTTTTACGAGCAGTACTTC. Translation: CASRLSGTSFYEQYF.

The rearrangement uses TRBV4-1 and TRBJ2-1, with TRBD1 matching 7 bases. Trimming cost V 2 bases and J 1 base; bases outside gene matches: 14. Germline V gene sequence: CDR1 MGHRA, CDR2 YSYEKL. CDR3 length: 19 residues. For the CDR3, the DNA is TGCGCCAGCAGCCAACAGGGGGATAGGGCGGGTCATTCCTACAATGAGCAGTTCTTC. Translating it yields CASSQQGDRAGHSYNEQFF.

This chain uses TRBV11-2 with TRBJ2-7, with 8 positions matching TRBD2. Germline CDR1 reads SGHAT; CDR2 reads FQNNGV. The CDR3 sequence is 15 residues long. Trimming took 1 base from V and 3 from J; bases not matched to a gene: 5. The CDR3, as DNA: TGTGCCAGCAGCTTAGTTGCGGGAGGAGGCTACGAGCAGTACTTC. Amino acid sequence: CASSLVAGGGYEQYF.

V gene TRBV10-1 combines with J gene TRBJ2-7, with unresolved D. Germline-derived CDR1 and CDR2 are WNHNN and SYGVQD (reference sequence). V was trimmed by 0 bases and J by 2 bases, leaving 2 bases between them. The CDR3 runs 12 residues. This CDR3 is CASSESTYEQYF. CDR3 DNA: TGCGCCAGCAGTGAGTCTACCTACGAGCAGTACTTC.

The chain uses TRBV18 and TRBJ2-5, with 10 bases identical to TRBD1. Germline CDR1 is KGHSH and CDR2 is LQKENI. There are 16 residues in the CDR3. J gave up 3 bases and V 6 bases, and 10 bases lay outside the gene matches. CDR3 in amino acids: CASSPREDRGKETQYF. The CDR3 DNA reads as TGTGCCAGCTCCCCAAGGGAGGACAGGGGGAAAGAGACCCAGTACTTC.

The genes are TRBV6-5 and TRBJ1-3; D gene unclear. This CDR3 contains 13 residues. V lost 9 bases and J 4 bases, leaving 13 bases between the germline ends. In germline, CDR1 is MNHEY, CDR2 SVGAGI. The CDR3 protein is CASKEGPGNTIYF. The CDR3 DNA reads TGTGCCAGTAAGGAGGGTCCCGGAAACACCATATATTTT.

This sequence joins TRBV5-1 and TRBJ2-3; the D gene is possibly TRBD1 (5 bases). V dropped 0 bases and J dropped 4 bases, with 9 bases sitting between them. CDR3 length equals 14 residues. Germline-derived CDR1 and CDR2 are SGHRS and YFSETQ. CDR3 residues: CASSLGRGSDTQYF. CDR3 DNA: TGCGCCAGCAGCTTGGGAAGGGGCTCAGATACGCAGTATTTT.

V usage is TRBV2 and J usage is TRBJ1-2; 7 bases are a match to TRBD1. This CDR3 has 16 residues. Germline loops: CDR1 SNHLY, CDR2 FYNNEI. The trim removed 3 bases at V and 5 bases at J, leaving 12 bases unmatched. The CDR3 coding sequence is TGTGCCAGCAGTGAGGTGGCGGGAGGGACAGATTATGGCTACACCTTC. It codes for CASSEVAGGTDYGYTF.

This chain links TRBV15 with TRBJ2-5; D is possibly TRBD1 (6 bases). Trimming cost V 6 bases and J 4 bases, with 12 bases left between them. This CDR3 spans 13 amino acids. Germline V gene sequence: CDR1 LNHNV, CDR2 YYDKDF (reference sequence). This CDR3 is CATSHRDLETQYF. DNA of the CDR3: TGTGCCACCAGTCACAGGGACCTAGAGACCCAGTACTTC.

This clone has just a few counts. The V gene is TRBV5-1, the J gene TRBJ2-2; TRBD2 agrees at 9 bases. The J segment lost 5 bases and the V segment lost 7 bases, leaving 9 bases of the junction unmatched. Germline-derived CDR1 and CDR2 are SGHRS and YFSETQ. The CDR3 totals 15 residues. The CDR3 spells CASRLLSGRTGELFF. The CDR3 DNA reads as TGCGCCAGCCGCCTTCTAAGCGGGAGGACCGGGGAGCTGTTTTTT.

The gene calls are TRBV3-1 (or the pseudogene TRBV3-2) and TRBJ2-5, with D hard to call. V was shortened by 4 bases and J by 5 bases, with 14 bases between the two germline ends. Looked up from germline, CDR1 is LGHDT and CDR2 is YNNKEL (reference sequence). The CDR3 loop spans 14 amino acids. CDR3 region: CASSLRERPETQYF. The CDR3 nucleotides are TGTGCCAGCAGCCTAAGAGAGAGGCCGGAGACCCAGTACTTC.

The CDR3 sequence: CASSFTDAGYEQYF. The CDR3 coding sequence is TGTGCCAGCAGCTTTACAGACGCGGGATACGAGCAGTACTTC. This rearrangement joins TRBV7-9 to TRBJ2-7; TRBD2 might be the D (6 bases). Trimming removed 3 bases from V and 4 bases from J, with 13 bases in between. This CDR3 comprises 14 residues. Germline CDR1 is SEHNR and CDR2 is FQNEAQ (reference sequence).

This rearrangement joins TRBV30 to TRBJ1-2, with 7 bases fitting TRBD1. This CDR3 is 13 amino acids long. Trimming removed 7 bases from V and 4 bases from J; junction bases left unmatched: 9. Germline values: CDR1 GTSNPN, CDR2 SVGIG (reference sequence). The CDR3, as DNA: TGTGCCTTTTACCCGGGACAGTTCTATGGCTACACCTTC. Amino acid sequence: CAFYPGQFYGYTF.

The rearrangement joins TRBV27 to TRBJ2-7, with 10 positions matching TRBD1. CDR1 MNHEY and CDR2 SMNVEV come from the germline V gene (reference sequence). V gave up 7 bases and J gave up 5 bases; unmatched junction bases: 8. The CDR3 is 14 amino acids. Here the CDR3 reads CASTGTGEDNEQYF. As DNA, the CDR3 is TGTGCCAGCACCGGGACAGGGGAGGACAACGAGCAGTACTTC.

V usage is TRBV6-5 and J usage is TRBJ1-6; D is perhaps TRBD1 (5 bases). This CDR3 region has 16 residues. Trimming removed 0 bases from V and 9 bases from J, with 15 bases in between. Germline V lookup: CDR1 MNHEY, CDR2 SVGAGI. The CDR3 DNA reads as TGTGCCAGCAGTTACTCTTTCGAGGACATTGGTTCACCCCTCCACTTT. Translated, it gives CASSYSFEDIGSPLHF.

The V call is TRBV11-2, the J call TRBJ2-1; TRBD2 matches 7 bases. CDR3 length: 16 residues. The J segment lost 4 bases and the V segment lost 4 bases, leaving 10 bases of the junction unmatched. Germline V gene data show CDR1 as SGHAT and CDR2 as FQNNGV. In DNA, the CDR3 is TGTGCCAGCAGCTCTATGGCCAGCGGGGATTACAATGAGCAGTTCTTC. Its translation: CASSSMASGDYNEQFF.